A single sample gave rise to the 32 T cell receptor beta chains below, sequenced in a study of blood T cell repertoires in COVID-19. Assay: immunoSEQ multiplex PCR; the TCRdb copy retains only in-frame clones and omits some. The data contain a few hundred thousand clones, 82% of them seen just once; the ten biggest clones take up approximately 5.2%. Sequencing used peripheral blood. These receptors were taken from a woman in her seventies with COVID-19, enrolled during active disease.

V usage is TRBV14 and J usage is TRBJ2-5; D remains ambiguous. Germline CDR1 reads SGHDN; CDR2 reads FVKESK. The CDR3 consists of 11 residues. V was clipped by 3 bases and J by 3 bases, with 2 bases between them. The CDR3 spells CASSHEETQYF. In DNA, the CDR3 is TGTGCCAGCAGCCACGAAGAGACCCAGTACTTC.

In DNA form, the CDR3 reads TGTGCCAGTAGTATACTAGCGGTGACCTCCTACAATGAGCAGTTCTTC. Translated: CASSILAVTSYNEQFF. The V call is TRBV19, the J call TRBJ2-1; 7 bases agree with TRBD2. Trimming removed 2 bases from V and 0 bases from J; junction bases left unmatched: 4. The CDR3 covers 16 residues. The V gene's germline CDR1 is LNHDA and CDR2 SQIVND (reference sequence).

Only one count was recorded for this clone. The CDR3 spells CASSQGYLSYTF. The CDR3 bases are TGTGCCAGCAGTCAGGGGTATCTTAGCTACACCTTC. The V call is TRBV5-6, the J call TRBJ1-2; TRBD1 might be the D (6 bases). With 5 bases removed from V and 9 bases from J, the gap between germline ends came to 14 bases. Per the germline V gene, CDR1 is SGHDT and CDR2 is YYEEEE. The CDR3 covers 12 residues.

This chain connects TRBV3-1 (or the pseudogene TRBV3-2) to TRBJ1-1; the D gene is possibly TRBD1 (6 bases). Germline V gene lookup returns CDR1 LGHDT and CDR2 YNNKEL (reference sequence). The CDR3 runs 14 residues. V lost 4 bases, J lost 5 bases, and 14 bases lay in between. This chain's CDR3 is CASSRSGAWTEAFF. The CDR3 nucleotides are TGTGCCAGCAGCCGCTCAGGGGCTTGGACTGAAGCTTTCTTT.

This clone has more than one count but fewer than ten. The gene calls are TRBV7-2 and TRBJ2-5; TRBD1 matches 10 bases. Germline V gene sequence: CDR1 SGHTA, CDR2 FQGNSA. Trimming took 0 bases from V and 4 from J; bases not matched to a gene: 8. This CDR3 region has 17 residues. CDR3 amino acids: CASSLAGGTGDIETQYF. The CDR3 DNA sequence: TGTGCCAGCAGCTTAGCTGGGGGGACAGGGGATATAGAGACCCAGTACTTC.

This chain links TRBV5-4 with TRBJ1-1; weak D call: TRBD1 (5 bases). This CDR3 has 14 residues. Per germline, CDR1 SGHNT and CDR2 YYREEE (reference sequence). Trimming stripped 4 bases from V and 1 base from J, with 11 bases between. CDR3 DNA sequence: TGTGCCAGCAGCGCCAGGACACAGAACACTGAAGCTTTCTTT. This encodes CASSARTQNTEAFF. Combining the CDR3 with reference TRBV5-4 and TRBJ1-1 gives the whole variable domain ETGVTQSPTHLIKTRGQQVTLRCSSQSGHNTVSWYQQALGQGPQFIFQYYREEENGRGNFPPRFSGLQFPNYSSELNVNALELDDSALYLCASSARTQNTEAFFGQGTRLTVV.

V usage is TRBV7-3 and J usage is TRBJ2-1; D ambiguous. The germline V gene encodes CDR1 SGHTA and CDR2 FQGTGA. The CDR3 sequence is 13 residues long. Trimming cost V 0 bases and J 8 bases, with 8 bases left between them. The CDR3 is CASSLTDRDEQFF. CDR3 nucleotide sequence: TGTGCCAGCAGCTTAACCGACCGGGATGAGCAGTTCTTC.

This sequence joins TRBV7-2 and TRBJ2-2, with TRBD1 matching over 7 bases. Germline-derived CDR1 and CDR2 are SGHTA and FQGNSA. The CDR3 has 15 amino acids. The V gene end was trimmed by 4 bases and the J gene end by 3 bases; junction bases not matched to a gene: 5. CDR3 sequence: CASSSRQGYTGELFF. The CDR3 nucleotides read TGTGCCAGCAGCTCCCGACAGGGATACACCGGGGAGCTGTTTTTT.

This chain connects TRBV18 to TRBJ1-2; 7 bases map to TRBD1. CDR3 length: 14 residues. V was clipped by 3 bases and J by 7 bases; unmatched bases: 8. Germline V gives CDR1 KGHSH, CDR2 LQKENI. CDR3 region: CASSPGQEGSGYTF. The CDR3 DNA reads TGTGCCAGCTCACCTGGACAGGAGGGCTCTGGCTACACCTTC.

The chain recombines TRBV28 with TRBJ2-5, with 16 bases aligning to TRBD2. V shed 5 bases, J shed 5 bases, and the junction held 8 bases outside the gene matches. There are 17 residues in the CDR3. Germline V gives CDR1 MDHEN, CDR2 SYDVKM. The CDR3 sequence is CASSTGTSGRVGETQYF. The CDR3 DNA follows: TGTGCCAGCAGTACCGGGACTAGCGGGAGGGTAGGGGAGACCCAGTACTTC. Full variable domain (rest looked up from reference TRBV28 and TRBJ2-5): DVKVTQSSRYLVKRTGEKVFLECVQDMDHENMFWYRQDPGLGLRLIYFSYDVKMKEKGDIPEGYSVSREKKERFSLILESASTNQTSMYLCASSTGTSGRVGETQYFGPGTRLLVL.

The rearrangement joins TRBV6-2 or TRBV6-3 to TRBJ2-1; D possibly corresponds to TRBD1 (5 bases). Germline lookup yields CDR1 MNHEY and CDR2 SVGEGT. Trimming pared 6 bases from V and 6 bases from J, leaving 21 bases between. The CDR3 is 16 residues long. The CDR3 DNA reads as TGTGCCAGCAGCCCAAGGGCGAGCCTAGGGGTCAATGAGCAGTTCTTC. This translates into CASSPRASLGVNEQFF.

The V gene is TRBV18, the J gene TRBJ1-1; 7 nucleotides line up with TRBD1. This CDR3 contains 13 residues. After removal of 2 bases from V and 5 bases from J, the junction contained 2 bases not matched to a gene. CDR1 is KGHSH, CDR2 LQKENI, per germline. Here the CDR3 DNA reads TGTGCCAGCTCACCAGGACAGGAGACTGAAGCTTTCTTT. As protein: CASSPGQETEAFF.

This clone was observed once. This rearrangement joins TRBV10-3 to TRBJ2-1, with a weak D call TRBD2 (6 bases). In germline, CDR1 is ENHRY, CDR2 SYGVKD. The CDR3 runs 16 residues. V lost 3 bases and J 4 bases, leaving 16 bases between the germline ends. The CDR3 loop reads CAISDGGGKGYNEQFF. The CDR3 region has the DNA TGTGCCATCAGTGATGGTGGCGGGAAGGGGTACAATGAGCAGTTCTTC.

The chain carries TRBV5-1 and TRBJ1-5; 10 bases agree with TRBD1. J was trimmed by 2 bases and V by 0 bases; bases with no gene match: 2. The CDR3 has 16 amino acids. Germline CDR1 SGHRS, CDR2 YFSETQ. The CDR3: CASSLAGTGGNQPQHF. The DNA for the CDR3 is TGCGCCAGCAGCTTGGCCGGGACAGGGGGCAATCAGCCCCAGCATTTT. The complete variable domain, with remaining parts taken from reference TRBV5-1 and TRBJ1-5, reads KAGVTQTPRYLIKTRGQQVTLSCSPISGHRSVSWYQQTPGQGLQFLFEYFSETQRNKGNFPGRFSGRQFSNSRSEMNVSTLELGDSALYLCASSLAGTGGNQPQHFGDGTRLSIL.

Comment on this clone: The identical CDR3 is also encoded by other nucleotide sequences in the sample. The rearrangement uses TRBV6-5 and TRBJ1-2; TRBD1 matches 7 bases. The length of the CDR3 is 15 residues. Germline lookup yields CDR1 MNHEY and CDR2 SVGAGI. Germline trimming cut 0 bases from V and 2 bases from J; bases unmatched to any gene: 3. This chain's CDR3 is CASSYSGTVNYGYTF. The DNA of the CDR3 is TGTGCCAGCAGTTACTCGGGGACAGTCAACTATGGCTACACCTTC.

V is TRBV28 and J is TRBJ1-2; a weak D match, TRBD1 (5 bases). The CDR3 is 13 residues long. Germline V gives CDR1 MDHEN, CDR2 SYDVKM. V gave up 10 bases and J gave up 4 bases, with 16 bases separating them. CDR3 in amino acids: CAISGGSLYGYTF. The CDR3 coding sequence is TGTGCCATTTCCGGGGGTTCCCTCTATGGCTACACCTTC.

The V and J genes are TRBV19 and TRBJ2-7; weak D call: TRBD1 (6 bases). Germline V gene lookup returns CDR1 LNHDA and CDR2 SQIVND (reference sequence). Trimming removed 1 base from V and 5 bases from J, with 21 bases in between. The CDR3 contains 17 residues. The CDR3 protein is CASSIGTRGRGNNEQYF. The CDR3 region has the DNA TGTGCCAGTAGTATAGGGACCAGGGGCAGGGGTAACAACGAGCAGTACTTC.

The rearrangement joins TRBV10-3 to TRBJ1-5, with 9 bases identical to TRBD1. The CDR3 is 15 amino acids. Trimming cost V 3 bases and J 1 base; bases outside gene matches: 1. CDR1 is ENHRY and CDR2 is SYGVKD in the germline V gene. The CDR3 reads CAISETGGSNQPQHF. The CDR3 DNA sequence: TGTGCCATCAGTGAAACAGGGGGCAGCAATCAGCCCCAGCATTTT.

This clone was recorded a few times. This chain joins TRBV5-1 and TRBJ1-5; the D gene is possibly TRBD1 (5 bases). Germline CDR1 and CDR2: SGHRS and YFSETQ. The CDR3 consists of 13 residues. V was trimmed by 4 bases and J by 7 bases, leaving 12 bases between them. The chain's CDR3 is CASSASGLQPQHF. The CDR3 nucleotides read TGCGCCAGCAGCGCTTCAGGGTTACAGCCCCAGCATTTT.

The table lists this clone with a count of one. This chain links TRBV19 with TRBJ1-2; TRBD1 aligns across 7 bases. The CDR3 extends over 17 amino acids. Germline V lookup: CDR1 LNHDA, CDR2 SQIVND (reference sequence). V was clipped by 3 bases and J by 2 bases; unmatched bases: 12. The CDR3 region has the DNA TGTGCCAGTAGTATTAGCCCCCGGACAGGCTCGAACTATGGCTACACCTTC. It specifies CASSISPRTGSNYGYTF.

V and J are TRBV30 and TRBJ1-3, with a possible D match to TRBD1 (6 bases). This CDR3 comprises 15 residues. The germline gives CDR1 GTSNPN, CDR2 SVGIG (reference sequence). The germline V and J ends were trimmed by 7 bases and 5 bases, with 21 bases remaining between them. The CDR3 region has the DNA TGTGCCTCGTACAGGGTACCCATGTTGAGAAACACCATATATTTT. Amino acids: CASYRVPMLRNTIYF.

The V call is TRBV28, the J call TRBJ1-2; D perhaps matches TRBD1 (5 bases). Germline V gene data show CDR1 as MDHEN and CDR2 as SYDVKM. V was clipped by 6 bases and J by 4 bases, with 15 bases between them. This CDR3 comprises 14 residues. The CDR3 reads CASRSSRTTYGYTF. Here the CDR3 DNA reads TGTGCCAGCAGGTCCTCGAGGACAACCTATGGCTACACCTTC.

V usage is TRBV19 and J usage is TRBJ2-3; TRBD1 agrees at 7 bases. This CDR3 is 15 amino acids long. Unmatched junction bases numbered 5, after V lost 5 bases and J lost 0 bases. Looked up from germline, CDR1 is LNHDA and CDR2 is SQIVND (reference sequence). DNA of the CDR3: TGTGCCAGTAGTTCCCCGGGACAGAGCACAGATACGCAGTATTTT. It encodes CASSSPGQSTDTQYF. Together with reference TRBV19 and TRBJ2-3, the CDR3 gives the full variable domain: DGGITQSPKYLFRKEGQNVTLSCEQNLNHDAMYWYRQDPGQGLRLIYYSQIVNDFQKGDIAEGYSVSREKKESFPLTVTSAQKNPTAFYLCASSSPGQSTDTQYFGPGTRLTVL.

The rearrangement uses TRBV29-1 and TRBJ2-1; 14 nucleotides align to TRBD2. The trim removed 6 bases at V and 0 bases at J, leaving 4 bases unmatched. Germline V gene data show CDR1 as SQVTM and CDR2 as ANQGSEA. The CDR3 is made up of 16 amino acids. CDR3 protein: CSVLGTSGSSYNEQFF. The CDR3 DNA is TGCAGCGTCCTAGGGACTAGCGGGAGCTCCTACAATGAGCAGTTCTTC.

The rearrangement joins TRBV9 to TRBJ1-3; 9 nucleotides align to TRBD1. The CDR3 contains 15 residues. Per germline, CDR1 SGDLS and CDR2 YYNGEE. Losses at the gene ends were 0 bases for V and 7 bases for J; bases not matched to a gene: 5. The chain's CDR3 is CASSVEGQGANTIYF. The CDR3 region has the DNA TGTGCCAGCAGCGTAGAGGGACAGGGAGCGAACACCATATATTTT.

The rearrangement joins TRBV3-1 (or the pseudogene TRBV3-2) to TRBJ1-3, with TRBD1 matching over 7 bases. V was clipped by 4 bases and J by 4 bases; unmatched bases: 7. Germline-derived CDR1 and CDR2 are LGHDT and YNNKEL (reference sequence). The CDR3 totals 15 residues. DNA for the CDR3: TGTGCCAGCAGCCGGCGCCAGGGGGTGGGAAACACCATATATTTT. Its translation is CASSRRQGVGNTIYF.

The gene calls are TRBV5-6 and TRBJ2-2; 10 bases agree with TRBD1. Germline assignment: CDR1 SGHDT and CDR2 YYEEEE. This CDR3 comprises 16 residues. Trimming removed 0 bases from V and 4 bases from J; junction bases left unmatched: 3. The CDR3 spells CASSLGDRGSTGELFF. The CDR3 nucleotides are TGTGCCAGCAGCTTGGGGGACAGGGGAAGCACCGGGGAGCTGTTTTTT.

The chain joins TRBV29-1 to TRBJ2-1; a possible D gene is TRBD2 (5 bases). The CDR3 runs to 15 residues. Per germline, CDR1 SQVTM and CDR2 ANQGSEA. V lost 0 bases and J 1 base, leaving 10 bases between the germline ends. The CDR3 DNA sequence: TGCAGCGTTGAAGATGGCGGGTCATCCTACAATGAGCAGTTCTTC. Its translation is CSVEDGGSSYNEQFF.

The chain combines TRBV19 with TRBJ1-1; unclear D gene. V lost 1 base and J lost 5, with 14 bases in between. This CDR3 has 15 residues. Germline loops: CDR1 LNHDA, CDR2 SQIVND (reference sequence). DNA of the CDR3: TGTGCCAGTAGTATAGGACCAGGTGAGTGGACTGAAGCTTTCTTT. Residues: CASSIGPGEWTEAFF.

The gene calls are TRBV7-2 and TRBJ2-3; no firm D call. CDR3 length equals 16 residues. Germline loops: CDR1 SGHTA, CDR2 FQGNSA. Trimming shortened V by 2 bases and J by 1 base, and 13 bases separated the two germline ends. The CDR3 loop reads CASSLRRMGGTDTQYF. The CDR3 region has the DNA TGTGCCAGCAGCTTAAGGCGGATGGGTGGCACAGATACGCAGTATTTT.

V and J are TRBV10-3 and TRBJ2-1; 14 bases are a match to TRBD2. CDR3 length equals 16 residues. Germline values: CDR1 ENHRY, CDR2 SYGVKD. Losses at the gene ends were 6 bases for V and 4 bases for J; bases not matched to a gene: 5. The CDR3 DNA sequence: TGTGCCATCAGAAGGACTAGCGGGGGGACTTACAATGAGCAGTTCTTC. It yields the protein CAIRRTSGGTYNEQFF.

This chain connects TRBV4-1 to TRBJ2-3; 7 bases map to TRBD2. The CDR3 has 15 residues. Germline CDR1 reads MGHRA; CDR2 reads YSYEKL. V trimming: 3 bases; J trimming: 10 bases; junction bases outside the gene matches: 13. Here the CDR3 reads CASSHGPQGGSAQYF. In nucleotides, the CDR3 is TGCGCCAGCAGCCACGGACCCCAGGGAGGGAGTGCGCAGTATTTT.